This T cell receptor beta chain was retrieved from a study of cytomegalovirus exposure and HLA in healthy donors. As for this clone: Its antigen is not identified.

Study observations and caveats: Most sequenced TCRs were rare (though some public TCRs occurred in many donors). TCR beta V- and J-gene trimming was later associated with a missense DCLRE1C variant.

PCR was performed using 60 Vbeta and 13 Jbeta primers. Generated by immunoSEQ multiplex PCR, the TCRdb table keeps only in-frame clones and is missing some. This table holds approximately 160,000 clones, over 60% found once. In germline, CDR1 is SGHAT, CDR2 FQNNGV. The CDR3 has 15 residues. V was pared by 5 bases and J by 3 bases, with 8 bases of the junction left unmatched. Sequenced sample: PBMCs. The chain has TRBV11-2 and TRBJ2-7; 9 nucleotides match TRBD1. The TCR comes from a woman aged 30 to 39 in good health and CMV-seronegative. CDR3 amino acids: CASSRTGGPSYEQYF. The CDR3 DNA is TGTGCCAGCAGCCGAACAGGGGGCCCTAGCTACGAGCAGTACTTC.